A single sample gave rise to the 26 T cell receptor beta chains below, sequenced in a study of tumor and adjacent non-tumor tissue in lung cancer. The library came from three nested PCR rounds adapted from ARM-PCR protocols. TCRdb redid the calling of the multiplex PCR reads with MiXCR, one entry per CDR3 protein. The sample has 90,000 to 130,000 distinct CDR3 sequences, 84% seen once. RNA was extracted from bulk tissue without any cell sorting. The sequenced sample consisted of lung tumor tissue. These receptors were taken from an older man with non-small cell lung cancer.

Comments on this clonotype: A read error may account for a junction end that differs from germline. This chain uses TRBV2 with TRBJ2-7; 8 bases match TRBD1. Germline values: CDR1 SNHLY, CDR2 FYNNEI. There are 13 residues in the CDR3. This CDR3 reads CANSTDRVYEQYF. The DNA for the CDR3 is TGTGCCAACAGTACGGACAGGGTTTACGAGCAGTACTTC.

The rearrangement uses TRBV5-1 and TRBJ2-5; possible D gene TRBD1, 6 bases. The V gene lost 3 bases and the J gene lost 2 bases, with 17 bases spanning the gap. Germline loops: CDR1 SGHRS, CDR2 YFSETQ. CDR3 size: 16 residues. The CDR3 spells CASSWRTGQQQETQYF. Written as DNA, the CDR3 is TGCGCCAGCAGCTGGCGAACTGGACAGCAACAAGAGACCCAGTACTTC.

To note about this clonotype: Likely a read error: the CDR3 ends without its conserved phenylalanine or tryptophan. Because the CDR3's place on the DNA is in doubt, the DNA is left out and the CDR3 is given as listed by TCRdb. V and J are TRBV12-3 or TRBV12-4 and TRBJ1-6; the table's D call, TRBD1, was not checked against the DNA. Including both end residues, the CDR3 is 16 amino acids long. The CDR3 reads CASISGTGGYNSPLQC.

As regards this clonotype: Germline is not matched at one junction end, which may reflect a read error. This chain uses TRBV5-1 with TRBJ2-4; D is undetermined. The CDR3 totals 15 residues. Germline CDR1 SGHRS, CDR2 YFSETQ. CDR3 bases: TGCACCAGCAGCAAAGGACCGCGAGTCAAAAACATTCAGTACTTC. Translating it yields CTSSKGPRVKNIQYF.

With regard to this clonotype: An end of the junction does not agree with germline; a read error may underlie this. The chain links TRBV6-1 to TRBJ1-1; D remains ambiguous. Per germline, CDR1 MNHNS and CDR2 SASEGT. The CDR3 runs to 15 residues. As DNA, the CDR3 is TGTGCCAGCACTGAAAACAGCCGGACGAACACTGAAGCTTTCTTT. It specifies CASTENSRTNTEAFF.

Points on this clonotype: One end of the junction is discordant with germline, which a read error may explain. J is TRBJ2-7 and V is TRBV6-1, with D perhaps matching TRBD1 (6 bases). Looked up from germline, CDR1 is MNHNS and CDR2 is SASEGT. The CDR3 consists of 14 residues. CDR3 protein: CASIEAQGSREQHF. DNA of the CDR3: TGTGCCAGCATTGAAGCACAGGGATCAAGGGAGCAGCACTTC.

CDR3 in DNA: TGTGCCAACAGACCCCCCGCCGGGACACCAAGCTACGAGCAGTACTTC. This codes for CANRPPAGTPSYEQYF. The chain has TRBV11-2 and TRBJ2-7; TRBD1 might be the D (6 bases). CDR3 length equals 16 residues. Germline lookup yields CDR1 SGHAT and CDR2 FQNNGV. V gave up 10 bases and J gave up 3 bases, with 25 bases separating them.

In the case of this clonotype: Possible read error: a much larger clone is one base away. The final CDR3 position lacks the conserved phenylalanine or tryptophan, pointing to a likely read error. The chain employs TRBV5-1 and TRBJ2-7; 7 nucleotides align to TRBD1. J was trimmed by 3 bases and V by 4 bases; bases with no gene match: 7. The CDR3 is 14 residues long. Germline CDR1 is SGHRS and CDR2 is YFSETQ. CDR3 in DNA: TGCGCCAGCAGCATATCCGGGACAGTCTACGAGCAGTACTAC. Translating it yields CASSISGTVYEQYY.

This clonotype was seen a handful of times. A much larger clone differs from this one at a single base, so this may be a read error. The CDR3 region is CASADRGRGKTQYF. CDR3 DNA sequence: TGTGCCAGCGCGGACAGGGGGCGCGGGAAGACCCAGTACTTC. This chain connects TRBV6-2 or TRBV6-3 to TRBJ2-5, with TRBD1 matching 11 bases. V shed 8 bases, J shed 6 bases, and the junction held 8 bases outside the gene matches. Per the germline V gene, CDR1 is MNHEY and CDR2 is SVGEGT. The CDR3 sequence is 14 residues long.

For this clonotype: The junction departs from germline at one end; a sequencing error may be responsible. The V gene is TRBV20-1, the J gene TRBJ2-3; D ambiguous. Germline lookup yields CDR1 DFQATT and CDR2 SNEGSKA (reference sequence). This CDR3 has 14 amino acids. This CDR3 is CSARYAFRTDTHYF. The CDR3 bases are TGCAGTGCTAGATATGCCTTCCGCACAGATACGCACTATTTT.

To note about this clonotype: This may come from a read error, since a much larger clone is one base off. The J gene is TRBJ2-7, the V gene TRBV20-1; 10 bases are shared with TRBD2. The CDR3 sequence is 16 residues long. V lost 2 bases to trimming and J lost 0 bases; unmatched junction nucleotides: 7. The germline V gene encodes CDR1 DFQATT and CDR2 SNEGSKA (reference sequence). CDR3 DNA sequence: TGCAGTGCTAGATATAGTAGCGGGGGGATCTCCTACGAGCAGTACTTC. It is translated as CSARYSSGGISYEQYF.

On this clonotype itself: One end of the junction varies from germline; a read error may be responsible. CDR3 loop: CANSLTLWTGSYEQYF. For the CDR3, the DNA is TGTGCCAACAGTTTGACGTTATGGACAGGGTCCTACGAGCAGTACTTC. The chain recombines TRBV12-3 or TRBV12-4 with TRBJ2-7; TRBD1 aligns across 8 bases. This CDR3 comprises 16 residues.

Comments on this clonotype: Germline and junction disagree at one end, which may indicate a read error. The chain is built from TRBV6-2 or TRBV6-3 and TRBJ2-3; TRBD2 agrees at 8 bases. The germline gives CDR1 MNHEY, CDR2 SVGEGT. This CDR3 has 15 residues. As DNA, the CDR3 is TGTGCCAGGAGTTACGCCAGCGGGAGTTGGGTTACGCAGTATTTT. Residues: CARSYASGSWVTQYF.

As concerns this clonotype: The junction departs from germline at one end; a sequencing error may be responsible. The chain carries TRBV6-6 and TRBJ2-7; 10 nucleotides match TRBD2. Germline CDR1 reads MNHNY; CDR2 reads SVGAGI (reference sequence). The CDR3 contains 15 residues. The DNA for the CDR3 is TGTGCCAGCAGTCACTCCCCTAGCGGGGGCTACGTGCAGTACTTC. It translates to CASSHSPSGGYVQYF.

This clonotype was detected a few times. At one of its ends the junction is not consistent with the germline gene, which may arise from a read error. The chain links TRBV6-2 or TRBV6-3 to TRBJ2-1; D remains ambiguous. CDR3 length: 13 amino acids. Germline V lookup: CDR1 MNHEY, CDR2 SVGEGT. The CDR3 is CDSNRGGYNEQFF. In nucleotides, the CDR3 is TGTGACAGCAATAGAGGCGGTTACAATGAGCAATTCTTC.

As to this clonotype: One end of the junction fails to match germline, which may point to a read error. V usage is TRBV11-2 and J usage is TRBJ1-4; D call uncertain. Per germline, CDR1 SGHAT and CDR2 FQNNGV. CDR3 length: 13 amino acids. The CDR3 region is CASSLVRGVKLFF. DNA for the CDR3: TGTGCCAGCAGTTTAGTCAGAGGAGTAAAACTGTTTTTC. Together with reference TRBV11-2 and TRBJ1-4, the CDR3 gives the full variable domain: EAGVAQSPRYKIIEKRQSVAFWCNPISGHATLYWYQQILGQGPKLLIQFQNNGVVDDSQLPKDRFSAERLKGVDSTLKIQPAKLEDSAVYLCASSLVRGVKLFFGSGTQLSVL.

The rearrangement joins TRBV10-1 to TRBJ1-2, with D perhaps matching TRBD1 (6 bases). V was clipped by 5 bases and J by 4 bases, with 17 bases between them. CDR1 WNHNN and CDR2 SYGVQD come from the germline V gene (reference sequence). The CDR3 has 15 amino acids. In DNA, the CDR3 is TGCGCCAGCAGTCAGTGGACAGACCAACCCTATGGCTACACCTTC. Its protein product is CASSQWTDQPYGYTF.

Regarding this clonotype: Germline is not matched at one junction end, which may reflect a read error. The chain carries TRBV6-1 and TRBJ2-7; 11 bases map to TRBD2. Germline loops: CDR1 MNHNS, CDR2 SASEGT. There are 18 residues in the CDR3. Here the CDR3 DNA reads TGTGCCAACAGTGAACTAGCGGGAGACCCCTCGACGGCTGGAGAGCAGTACTTC. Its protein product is CANSELAGDPSTAGEQYF.

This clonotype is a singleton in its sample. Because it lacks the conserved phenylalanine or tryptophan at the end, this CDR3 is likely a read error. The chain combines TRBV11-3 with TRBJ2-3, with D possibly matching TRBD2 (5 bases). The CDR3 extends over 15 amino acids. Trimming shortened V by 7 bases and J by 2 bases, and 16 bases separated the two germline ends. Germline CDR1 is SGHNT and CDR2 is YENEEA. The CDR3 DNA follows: TGTGCCAGCACCCGTCGGGATGTAAACACAGATACGCAGTATATT. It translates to CASTRRDVNTDTQYI.

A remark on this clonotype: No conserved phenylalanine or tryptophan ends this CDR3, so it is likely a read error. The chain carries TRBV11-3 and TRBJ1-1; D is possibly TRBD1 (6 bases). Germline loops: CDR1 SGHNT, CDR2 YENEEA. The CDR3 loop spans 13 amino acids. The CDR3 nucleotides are TGTATCAGCAGCTCATTTCGGGACACTGGAGCTTTCTCT. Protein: CISSSFRDTGAFS.

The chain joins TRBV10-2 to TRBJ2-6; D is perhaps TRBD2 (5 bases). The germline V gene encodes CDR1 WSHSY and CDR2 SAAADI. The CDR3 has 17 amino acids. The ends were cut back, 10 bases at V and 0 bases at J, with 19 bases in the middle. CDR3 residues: CAKIPSLAYSGANVLTF. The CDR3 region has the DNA TGCGCCAAGATCCCTAGCTTGGCGTACTCTGGGGCCAACGTCCTGACTTTC.

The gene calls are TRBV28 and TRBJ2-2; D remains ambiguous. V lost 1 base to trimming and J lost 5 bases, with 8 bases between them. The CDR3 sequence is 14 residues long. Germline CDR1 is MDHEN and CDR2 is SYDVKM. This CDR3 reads CASSLFSSTGELFF. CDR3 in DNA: TGTGCCAGCAGTTTATTCTCTAGTACCGGGGAGCTGTTTTTT. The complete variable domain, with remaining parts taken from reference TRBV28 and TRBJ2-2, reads DVKVTQSSRYLVKRTGEKVFLECVQDMDHENMFWYRQDPGLGLRLIYFSYDVKMKEKGDIPEGYSVSREKKERFSLILESASTNQTSMYLCASSLFSSTGELFFGEGSRLTVL.

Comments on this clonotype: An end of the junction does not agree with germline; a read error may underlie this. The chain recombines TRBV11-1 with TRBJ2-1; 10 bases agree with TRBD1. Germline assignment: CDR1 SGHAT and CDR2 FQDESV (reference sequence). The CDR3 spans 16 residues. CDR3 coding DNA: TGTGCTAGCAGCCCCCGGCCGGGACAGGGGCCACTTGAGCAGCTCTTC. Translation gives CASSPRPGQGPLEQLF.

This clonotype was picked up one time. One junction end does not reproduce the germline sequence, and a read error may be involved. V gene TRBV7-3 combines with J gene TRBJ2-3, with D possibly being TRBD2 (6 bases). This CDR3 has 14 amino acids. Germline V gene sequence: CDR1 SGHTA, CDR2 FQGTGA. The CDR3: CASSLVGREDTHYF. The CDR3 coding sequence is TGTGCCAGCAGCTTAGTTGGAAGGGAGGATACGCATTATTTT.

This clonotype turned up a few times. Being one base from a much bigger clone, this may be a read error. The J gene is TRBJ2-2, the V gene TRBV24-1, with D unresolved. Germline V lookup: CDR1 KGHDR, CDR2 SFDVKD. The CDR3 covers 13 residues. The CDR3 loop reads CVTSDRPAGELFF. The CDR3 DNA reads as TGTGTCACCAGTGATAGACCGGCCGGGGAGCTGTTTTTT.

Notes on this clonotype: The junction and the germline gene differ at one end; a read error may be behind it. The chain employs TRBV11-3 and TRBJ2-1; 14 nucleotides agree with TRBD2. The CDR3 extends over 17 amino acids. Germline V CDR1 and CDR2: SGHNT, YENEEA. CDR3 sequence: CPSSLLGTSGGYNERFF. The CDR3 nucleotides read TGTCCCAGCAGCCTCCTAGGGACTAGCGGGGGCTATAATGAGCGGTTCTTC.